These 5 T cell receptor beta chains share one sample of origin, sequenced in a study of T cells in Graves' hyperthyroidism and ophthalmopathy. Amplified TCR beta CDR3 regions came from RNA transcripts. HTBI primers drove first-round RT-PCR of the TCR CDR3. Using its own MiXCR run on the multiplex PCR reads, TCRdb lists one record per CDR3 protein. Here the sample spans approximately 400,000 distinct CDR3 sequences, 11% to 15% being singletons. Sequenced sample: blood. The receptors come from a man aged 50-60 years with Graves' ophthalmopathy.

This chain joins TRBV25-1 and TRBJ2-3, with D maybe TRBD1 (5 bases). V lost 6 bases and J lost 1, with 17 bases in between. The length of the CDR3 is 16 residues. In germline, CDR1 is MGHDK, CDR2 SYGVNS. CDR3 nucleotides: TGTGCCAGCAGCGACCCCCTCCTAGGGGGCACAGATACGCAGTATTTT. Its protein is CASSDPLLGGTDTQYF.

This clonotype was counted at least ten times. V usage is TRBV5-6 and J usage is TRBJ2-6; the D is unclear. CDR3 length: 14 residues. With 6 bases removed from V and 0 bases from J, the gap between germline ends came to 7 bases. Germline loops: CDR1 SGHDT, CDR2 YYEEEE. CDR3 bases: TGTGCCAGCACCCCCCCCTCTGGGGCCAACGTCCTGACTTTC. Translation: CASTPPSGANVLTF. Combining the CDR3 with reference TRBV5-6 and TRBJ2-6 gives the whole variable domain DAGVTQSPTHLIKTRGQQVTLRCSPKSGHDTVSWYQQALGQGPQFIFQYYEEEERQRGNFPDRFSGHQFPNYSSELNVNALLLGDSALYLCASTPPSGANVLTFGAGSRLTVL.

This clonotype occurred many times. The rearrangement links TRBV29-1 to TRBJ1-3; D is undetermined. The germline V and J ends were trimmed by 7 bases and 1 base, with 11 bases remaining between them. Germline loops: CDR1 SQVTM, CDR2 ANQGSEA. CDR3 length: 13 residues. DNA of the CDR3: TGCAGCGCTGAGAGCCAGTCTGGAAACACCATATATTTT. It translates to CSAESQSGNTIYF.

The CDR3 nucleotides read TGTGCCAGCAGCTTACTAGCGGGGTCGCCCTTGGATACGCAGTATTTT. This codes for CASSLLAGSPLDTQYF. The J gene is TRBJ2-3, the V gene TRBV7-6; 9 nucleotides line up with TRBD2. The CDR3 is 16 amino acids. CDR1 is SGHVS and CDR2 is FNYEAQ in the germline V gene. After removal of 2 bases from V and 6 bases from J, the junction contained 9 bases not matched to a gene.

This clonotype was seen at least ten times. The chain links TRBV2 to TRBJ2-3; possibly TRBD2 for D (6 bases). CDR1 and CDR2 from the germline V gene are SNHLY and FYNNEI. This CDR3 is built from 16 residues. The V gene lost 3 bases and the J gene lost 2 bases, with 15 bases spanning the gap. CDR3 loop: CASSDHPGRDTDTQYF. DNA of the CDR3: TGTGCCAGCAGTGATCATCCAGGGCGGGACACAGATACGCAGTATTTT.